Listed below are T cell receptor beta chains from one sample, sequenced in a study of blood T cells in healthy people across ages. In TCRdb, the 5' RACE reads were re-called with MiXCR into one record per CDR3 protein. The table shows 600,000 to 850,000 distinct CDR3 sequences, with 43% occurring only once. The sequencing input was blood. The receptor source for this set is a woman aged 55-70 years in good health. Each CDR3 is given without its conserved first and last residue. The D gene is left open where the match is weak.

ASSVSGGVSQETQY	14	TRBV9	TRBJ2-5	-
ASSLDRGSRGRASYEQY	17	TRBV7-9	TRBJ2-7	TRBD2
ASDRGVGGYT	10	TRBV7-2	TRBJ1-2	-
SSYPEETQETQY	12	TRBV29-1	TRBJ2-5	-
ATSRGSKAGGRGNGELF	17	TRBV15	TRBJ2-2	TRBD2
ASSGERGNNEQF	12	TRBV7-9	TRBJ2-1	TRBD2
ASSFDRVVGYNEQY	14	TRBV11-1	-	TRBD1
ASSLLGGTSYEQY	13	TRBV5-1	TRBJ2-7	-
ASSTFSGTDNTGELF	15	TRBV7-9	TRBJ2-2	TRBD1
ASSPRLFYYGYT	12	TRBV21-1	TRBJ1-2	-
ASSQGFGNQETQY	13	TRBV4-3	TRBJ2-5	-
ASSGNRPYEQY	11	TRBV14	TRBJ2-7	-
ASSQIYGGNNEQF	13	TRBV27	TRBJ2-1	-
ASSLDGAGNTEAF	13	TRBV7-9	TRBJ1-1	-
ASSMGFSPFQETQY	14	TRBV6-5	TRBJ2-5	-
ASLSGDSYNEQF	12	TRBV6-2/TRBV6-3	TRBJ2-1	TRBD2
ASSDAGQGSTQY	12	TRBV18	-	TRBD1
SALAGRGGYEQY	12	TRBV20-1	TRBJ2-7	TRBD2
ASSPPGTAYNEQF	13	TRBV28	TRBJ2-1	TRBD1
ASSPRTSMEQF	11	TRBV19	TRBJ2-1	-
ASSPTGTKTYEQY	13	TRBV18	TRBJ2-7	-
AWSVRRSNYGYT	12	TRBV30	TRBJ1-2	-
AGSLGDTSYEQY	12	TRBV7-8	TRBJ2-7	-
ASRLERSTDTQY	12	TRBV2	TRBJ2-3	-
ASSWLAGAMPDTQY	14	TRBV7-3	TRBJ2-3	TRBD2
SVEQGPYEQY	10	TRBV29-1	TRBJ2-7	-
ASSPSRNEKLF	11	TRBV12-3/TRBV12-4	TRBJ1-4	-
ASSVALTDTQY	11	TRBV9	TRBJ2-3	-
ASSSAVLETQY	11	TRBV7-3	TRBJ2-5	-
ASSSLSGVNVLT	12	TRBV9	TRBJ2-6	-
ASSTGASGFGDTQY	14	TRBV7-2	TRBJ2-3	TRBD2
ASSFGDTTYEQY	12	TRBV7-8	TRBJ2-7	-
ASSPGQGSSYEQY	13	TRBV18	TRBJ2-7	TRBD1
ASSLGVGTDFEQY	13	TRBV5-5	TRBJ2-7	TRBD1
SVGGHNYGYT	10	TRBV29-1	TRBJ1-2	-
ASSLAFGASGSKDTQY	16	TRBV12-3/TRBV12-4	TRBJ2-3	TRBD2
ACGTGVSEQY	10	TRBV6-4	TRBJ2-7	TRBD1
ASQGDRGLVGEQY	13	TRBV28	TRBJ2-4	TRBD1
SASNWRSSTSTDTQY	15	TRBV20-1	TRBJ2-3	-
ATSEGHRDSPLH	12	TRBV24-1	TRBJ1-6	-
ASEGDEQF	8	TRBV10-2	TRBJ2-1	-
ASTFEGLAYNEQF	13	TRBV9	TRBJ2-1	TRBD2
ASSPPSLRANYGYT	14	TRBV28	TRBJ1-2	-
ASSTADRVGEQY	12	TRBV9	TRBJ2-7	TRBD1
SAVPGQDNTQH	11	TRBV20-1	TRBJ1-5	TRBD1
ASRKTGESYNSPLH	14	TRBV13	TRBJ1-6	TRBD1
SVKRVMSTDTQY	12	TRBV29-1	TRBJ2-3	-
ASRGYADTQY	10	TRBV12-3/TRBV12-4	TRBJ2-3	-